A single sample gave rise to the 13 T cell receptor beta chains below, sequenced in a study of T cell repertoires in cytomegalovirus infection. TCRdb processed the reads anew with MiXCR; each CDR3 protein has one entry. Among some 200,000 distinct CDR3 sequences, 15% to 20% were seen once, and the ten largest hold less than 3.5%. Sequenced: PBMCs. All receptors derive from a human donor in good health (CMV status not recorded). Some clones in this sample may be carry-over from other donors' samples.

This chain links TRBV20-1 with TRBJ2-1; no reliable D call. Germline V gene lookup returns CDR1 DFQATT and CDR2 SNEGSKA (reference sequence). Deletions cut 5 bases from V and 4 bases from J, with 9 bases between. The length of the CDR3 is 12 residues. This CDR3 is CSAPLQYNEQFF. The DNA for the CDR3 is TGCAGTGCTCCGTTACAGTACAATGAGCAGTTCTTC.

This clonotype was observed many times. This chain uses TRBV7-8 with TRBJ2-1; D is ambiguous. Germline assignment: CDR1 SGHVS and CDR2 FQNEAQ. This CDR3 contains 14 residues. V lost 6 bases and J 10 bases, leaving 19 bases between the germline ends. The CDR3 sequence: CASSYITVIGEQFF. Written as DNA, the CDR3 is TGTGCCAGCAGTTATATTACCGTGATAGGGGAGCAGTTCTTC. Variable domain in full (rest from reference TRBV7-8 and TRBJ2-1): GAGVSQSPRYKVAKRGQDVALRCDPISGHVSLFWYQQALGQGPEFLTYFQNEAQLDKSGLPSDRFFAERPEGSVSTLKIQRTQQEDSAVYLCASSYITVIGEQFFGPGTRLTVL.

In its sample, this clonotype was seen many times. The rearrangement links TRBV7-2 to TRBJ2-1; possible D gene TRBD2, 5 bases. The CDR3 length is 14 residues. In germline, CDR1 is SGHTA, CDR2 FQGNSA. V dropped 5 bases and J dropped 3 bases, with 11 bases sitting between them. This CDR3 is CASSRPGVYNEQFF. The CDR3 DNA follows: TGTGCCAGCAGCCGACCCGGGGTCTACAATGAGCAGTTCTTC.

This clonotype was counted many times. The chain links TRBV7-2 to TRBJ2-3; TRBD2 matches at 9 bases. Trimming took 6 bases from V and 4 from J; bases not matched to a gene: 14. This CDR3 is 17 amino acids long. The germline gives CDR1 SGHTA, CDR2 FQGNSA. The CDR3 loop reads CASRGAASGILADTQYF. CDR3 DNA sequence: TGTGCCAGCAGGGGGGCGGCTAGCGGGATCCTCGCAGATACGCAGTATTTT.

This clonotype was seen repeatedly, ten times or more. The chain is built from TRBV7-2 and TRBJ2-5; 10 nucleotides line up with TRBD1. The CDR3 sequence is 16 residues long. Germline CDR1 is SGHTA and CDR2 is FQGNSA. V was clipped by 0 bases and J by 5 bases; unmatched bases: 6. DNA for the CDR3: TGTGCCAGCAGCTTAGCCCGGACAGGGGGGGTGGAGACCCAGTACTTC. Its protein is CASSLARTGGVETQYF.

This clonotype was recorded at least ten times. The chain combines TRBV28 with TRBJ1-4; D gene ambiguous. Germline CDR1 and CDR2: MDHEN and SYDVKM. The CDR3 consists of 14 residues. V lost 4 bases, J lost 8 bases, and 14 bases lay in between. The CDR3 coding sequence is TGTGCCAGCAGTTCTGGAGGGCCCGGCGAAAAACTGTTTTTT. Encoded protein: CASSSGGPGEKLFF. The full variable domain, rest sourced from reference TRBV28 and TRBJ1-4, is DVKVTQSSRYLVKRTGEKVFLECVQDMDHENMFWYRQDPGLGLRLIYFSYDVKMKEKGDIPEGYSVSREKKERFSLILESASTNQTSMYLCASSSGGPGEKLFFGSGTQLSVL.

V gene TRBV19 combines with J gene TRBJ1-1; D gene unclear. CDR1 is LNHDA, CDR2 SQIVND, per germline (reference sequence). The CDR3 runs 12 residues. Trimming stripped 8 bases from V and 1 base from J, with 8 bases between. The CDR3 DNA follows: TGTGCCAGTCGACACGAGAACACTGAAGCTTTCTTT. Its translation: CASRHENTEAFF.

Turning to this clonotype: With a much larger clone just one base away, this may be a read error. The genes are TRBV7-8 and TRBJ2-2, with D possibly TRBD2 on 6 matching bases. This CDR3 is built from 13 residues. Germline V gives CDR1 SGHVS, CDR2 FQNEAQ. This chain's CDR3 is CASRAGNIGELFF. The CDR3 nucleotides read TGTGCCAGCCGGGCGGGGAACATCGGGGAGCTGTTTTTT.

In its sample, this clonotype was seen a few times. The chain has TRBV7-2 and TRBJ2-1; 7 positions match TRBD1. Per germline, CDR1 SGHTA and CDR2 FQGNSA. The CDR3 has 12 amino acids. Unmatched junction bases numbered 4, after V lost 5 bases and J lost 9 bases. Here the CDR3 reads CASSPTGLEQFF. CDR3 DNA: TGTGCCAGCAGCCCGACAGGGCTTGAGCAGTTCTTC.

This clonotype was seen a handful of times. The CDR3 sequence: CATSDPGLLGGQFF. The DNA of the CDR3 is TGTGCCACCAGTGACCCGGGCCTTTTAGGAGGGCAGTTCTTC. This chain uses TRBV24-1 with TRBJ2-1, with a possible D match to TRBD2 (5 bases). Trimming cost V 4 bases and J 12 bases, with 18 bases left between them. This CDR3 has 14 amino acids. From germline, CDR1 is KGHDR and CDR2 SFDVKD.

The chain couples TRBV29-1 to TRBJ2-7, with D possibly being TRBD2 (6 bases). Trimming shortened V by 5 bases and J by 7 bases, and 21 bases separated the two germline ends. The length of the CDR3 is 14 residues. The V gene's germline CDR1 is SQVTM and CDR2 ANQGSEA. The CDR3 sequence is CSVWDFKPIGEQYF. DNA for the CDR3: TGCAGCGTTTGGGACTTCAAGCCAATTGGGGAGCAGTACTTC.

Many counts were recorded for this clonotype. This CDR3 is CAMASGPTTGELFF. CDR3 bases: TGTGCCATGGCTTCGGGACCCACAACCGGGGAGCTGTTTTTT. The chain carries TRBV12-3 or TRBV12-4 and TRBJ2-2, with D perhaps TRBD1 or TRBD2 (5 bases each). The germline V and J ends were trimmed by 10 bases and 5 bases, with 17 bases remaining between them. The CDR3 loop spans 14 amino acids.

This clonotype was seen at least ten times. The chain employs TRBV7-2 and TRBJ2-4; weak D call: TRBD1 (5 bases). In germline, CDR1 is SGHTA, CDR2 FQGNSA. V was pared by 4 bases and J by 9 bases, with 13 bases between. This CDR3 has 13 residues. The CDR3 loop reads CASSSQTASIQYF. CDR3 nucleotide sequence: TGTGCCAGCAGCTCCCAGACAGCCTCCATTCAGTACTTC.